This T cell receptor (beta chain) is drawn from a study of control samples from healthy donors and cancer patients (dated by TCRdb to about 2020). The library was obtained by the immunoSEQ multiplex PCR assay. The table comes from immuneACCESS by way of TCRdb, which keeps in-frame sequences with V and J called. Part of the clones is missing from these tables; in studies checked, under half for an unresolved V gene and the rest for unknown reasons. This sample comprises 150,000 or so clones, around nine tenths of them detected only once. Of the sample, 0.68% falls within the top ten clones. Comments on this clone: Its cognate antigen has yet to be identified. The sample holds no much larger clone one base away, and base qualities are not on file.

Sequencing was done on a sample of blood. The clonotype originates from a woman in her 30s in good health.

The bases are TGTGCCAGCAGCCCGGTTAGCACAGATACGCAGTATTTT. It codes for CASSPVSTDTQYF. Recombination linked TRBV7-9 to TRBJ2-3, with the D segment identity uncertain. The CDR3 runs 13 amino acids, cysteine and phenylalanine included. Only CDR3 DNA remains: 39 bases, in frame from the first base. The CDR1 and CDR2 encoded by the germline V gene (reference sequence) are SEHNR and FQNEAQ. V lost 5 bases and J lost 0 bases; the stretch between them is 6 bases long. With all but the CDR3 taken from the reference TRBV7-9 and TRBJ2-3 genes, the full variable domain is: DTGVSQNPRHKITKRGQNVTFRCDPISEHNRLYWYRQTLGQGPEFLTYFQNEAQLEKSRLLSDRFSAERPKGSFSTLEIQRTEQGDSAMYLCASSPVSTDTQYFGPGTRLTVL.